This T cell receptor (beta chain) was sequenced in a study of T cell responses to AZD1222 COVID-19 vaccine. Study-wide results and caveats: The study reported that nearly half of spike-specific TCRs target unmutated variant regions. Baseline antibody screening turned up just a handful of seropositive AZD1222 recipients. Clonal diversity was possibly underestimated, and the donors were mostly white British, with more females.

The CDR3 extends over 14 amino acids. The V gene lost 0 bases and the J gene lost 7 bases, with 11 bases spanning the gap. Germline V gene lookup returns CDR1 KGHDR and CDR2 SFDVKD. On this clone: No antigen is known for it.

The data were produced by immunoSEQ multiplex PCR, yet TCRdb's version contains in-frame clones alone and is incomplete. Of approximately 210,000 clones detected, around 94% appear once; the ten largest clones hold approximately 1.7%. J is TRBJ1-2 and V is TRBV24-1; no firm D call. The specimen comprised peripheral blood, sampled 28 days after the second dose of the MenACWY control vaccine. This clonotype was obtained from an adult who received the MenACWY meningococcal vaccine as a control. The CDR3: CATSDLFGVSGYTF. The CDR3 nucleotides are TGTGCCACCAGTGATTTGTTTGGAGTCTCTGGCTACACCTTC.